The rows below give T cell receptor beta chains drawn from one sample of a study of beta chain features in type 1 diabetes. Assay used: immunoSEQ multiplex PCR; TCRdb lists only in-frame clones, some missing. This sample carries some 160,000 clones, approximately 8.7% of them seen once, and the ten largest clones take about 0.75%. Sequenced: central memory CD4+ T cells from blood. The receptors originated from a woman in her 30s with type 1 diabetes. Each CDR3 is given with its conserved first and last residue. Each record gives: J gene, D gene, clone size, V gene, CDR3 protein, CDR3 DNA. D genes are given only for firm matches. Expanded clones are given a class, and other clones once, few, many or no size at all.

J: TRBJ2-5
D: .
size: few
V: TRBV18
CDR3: CASSPTPGQETQYF
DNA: TGTGCCAGCTCACCAACCCCAGGGCAAGAGACCCAGTACTTC

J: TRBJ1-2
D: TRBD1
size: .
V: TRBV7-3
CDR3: CASSLPGTGAYGYTF
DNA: TGTGCCAGCAGCTTACCAGGGACAGGAGCCTATGGCTACACCTTC

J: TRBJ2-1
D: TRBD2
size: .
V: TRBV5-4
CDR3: CASSASGNYNEQFF
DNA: TGTGCCAGCAGTGCTAGCGGGAATTACAATGAGCAGTTCTTC

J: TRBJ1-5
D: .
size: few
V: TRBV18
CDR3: CASSPNLEQPQHF
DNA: TGTGCCAGCTCCCCTAACCTTGAGCAGCCCCAGCATTTT

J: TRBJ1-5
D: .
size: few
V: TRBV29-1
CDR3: CSVGGGDQPQHF
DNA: TGCAGCGTTGGAGGCGGGGACCAGCCCCAGCATTTT

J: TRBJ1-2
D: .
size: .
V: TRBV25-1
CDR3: CASSAGFGYTF
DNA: TGTGCCAGCAGTGCCGGGTTTGGCTACACCTTC

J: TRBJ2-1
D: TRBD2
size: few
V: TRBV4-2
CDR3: CASRNSGKYNEQFF
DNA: TGTGCCAGCAGAAATAGCGGGAAGTACAATGAGCAGTTCTTC

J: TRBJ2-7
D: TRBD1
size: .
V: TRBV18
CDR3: CASSPDRDEQYF
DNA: TGTGCCAGCTCACCAGACAGGGACGAGCAGTACTTC

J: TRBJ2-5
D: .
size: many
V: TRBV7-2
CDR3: CASSGVRGGTQYF
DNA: TGTGCCAGCAGCGGGGTCCGGGGAGGGACCCAGTACTTC

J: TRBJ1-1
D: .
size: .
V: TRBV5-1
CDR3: CASSLALTDNTEAFF
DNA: TGCGCCAGCAGCTTGGCCCTAACAGATAACACTGAAGCTTTCTTT

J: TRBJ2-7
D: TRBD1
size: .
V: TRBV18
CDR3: CASSSTGSYEQYF
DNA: TGTGCCAGCTCATCGACAGGGTCCTACGAGCAGTACTTC

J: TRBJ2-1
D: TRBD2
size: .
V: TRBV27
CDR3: CASSPRTSGSGNEQFF
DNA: TGTGCCAGCAGTCCGCGGACTAGCGGGAGTGGGAATGAGCAGTTCTTC

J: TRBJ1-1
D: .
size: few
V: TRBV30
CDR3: CAWSVSGGSEAFF
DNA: TGTGCCTGGAGTGTCTCAGGAGGGTCTGAAGCTTTCTTT

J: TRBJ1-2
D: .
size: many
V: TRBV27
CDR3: CASRPTGGNYGYTF
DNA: TGTGCCAGCAGACCGACAGGCGGTAACTATGGCTACACCTTC

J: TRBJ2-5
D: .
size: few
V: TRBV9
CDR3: CASSVATTVGETQYF
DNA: TGTGCCAGCAGCGTAGCTACGACAGTTGGGGAGACCCAGTACTTC

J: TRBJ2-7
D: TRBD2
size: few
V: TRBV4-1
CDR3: CASSQTSGDEYEQYF
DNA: TGCGCCAGCAGCCAGACTAGCGGAGACGAATACGAGCAGTACTTC